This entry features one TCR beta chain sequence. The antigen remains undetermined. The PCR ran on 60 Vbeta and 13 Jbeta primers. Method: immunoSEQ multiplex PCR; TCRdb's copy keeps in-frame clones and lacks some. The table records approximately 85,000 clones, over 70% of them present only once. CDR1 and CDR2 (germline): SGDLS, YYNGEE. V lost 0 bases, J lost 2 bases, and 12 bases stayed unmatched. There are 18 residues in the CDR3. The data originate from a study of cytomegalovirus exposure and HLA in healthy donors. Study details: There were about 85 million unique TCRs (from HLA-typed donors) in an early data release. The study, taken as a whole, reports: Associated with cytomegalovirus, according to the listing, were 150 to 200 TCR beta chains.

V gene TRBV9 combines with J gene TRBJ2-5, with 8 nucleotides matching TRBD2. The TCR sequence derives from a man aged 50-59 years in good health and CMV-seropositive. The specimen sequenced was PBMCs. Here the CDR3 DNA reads TGTGCCAGCAGCGTAGGTACTAGCGGAAATTATCTTCAAGAGACCCAGTACTTC. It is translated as CASSVGTSGNYLQETQYF.